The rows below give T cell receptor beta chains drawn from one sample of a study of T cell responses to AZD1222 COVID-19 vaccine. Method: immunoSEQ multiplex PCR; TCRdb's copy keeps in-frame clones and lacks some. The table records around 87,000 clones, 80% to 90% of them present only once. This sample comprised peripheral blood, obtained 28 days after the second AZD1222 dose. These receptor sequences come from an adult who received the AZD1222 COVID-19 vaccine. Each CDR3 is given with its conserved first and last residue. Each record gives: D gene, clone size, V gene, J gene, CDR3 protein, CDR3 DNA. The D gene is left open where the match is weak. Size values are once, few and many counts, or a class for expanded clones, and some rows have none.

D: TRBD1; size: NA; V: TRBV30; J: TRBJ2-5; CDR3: CAWRSGGQGAWETQYF; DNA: TGTGCCTGGAGGAGTGGGGGACAGGGGGCTTGGGAGACCCAGTACTTC
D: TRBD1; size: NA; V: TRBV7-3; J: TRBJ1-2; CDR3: CASSSGQANYGYTF; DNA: TGTGCCAGCAGCTCGGGACAGGCAAACTATGGCTACACCTTC
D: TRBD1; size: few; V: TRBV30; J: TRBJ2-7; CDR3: CAWSLDGTVEQYF; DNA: TGTGCCTGGAGTCTAGATGGGACAGTCGAGCAGTACTTC
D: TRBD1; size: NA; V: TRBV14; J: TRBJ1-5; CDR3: CASSKRPGQTNQPQHF; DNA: TGTGCCAGCAGCAAGCGGCCGGGACAGACTAATCAGCCCCAGCATTTT
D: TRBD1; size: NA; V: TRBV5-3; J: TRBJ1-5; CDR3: CARSLRAKVKGARGNQPQHF; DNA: TGTGCCAGAAGCCTTCGGGCAAAGGTCAAGGGGGCCCGCGGCAATCAGCCCCAGCATTTT
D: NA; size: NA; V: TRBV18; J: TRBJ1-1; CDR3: CAASEEGDTEAFF; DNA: TGTGCCGCATCGGAAGAGGGGGACACTGAAGCTTTCTTT
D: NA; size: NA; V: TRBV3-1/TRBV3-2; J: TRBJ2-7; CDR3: CASSQAGEQYF; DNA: TGTGCCAGCAGCCAGGCAGGCGAGCAGTACTTC
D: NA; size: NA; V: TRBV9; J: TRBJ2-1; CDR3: CASSATGGAPSYNEQFF; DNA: TGTGCCAGCAGCGCCACTGGGGGGGCCCCCTCCTACAATGAGCAGTTCTTC
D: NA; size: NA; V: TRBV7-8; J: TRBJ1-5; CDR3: CASSLGGAGEPQHF; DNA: TGTGCCAGCAGCTTGGGTGGGGCCGGGGAGCCCCAGCATTTT
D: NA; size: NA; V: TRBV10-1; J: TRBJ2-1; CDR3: CASSSGLYNEQFF; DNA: TGCGCCAGCAGTAGTGGACTGTACAATGAGCAGTTCTTC
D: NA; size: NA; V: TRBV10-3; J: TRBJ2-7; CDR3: CAISDPAEVTYEQYF; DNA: TGTGCCATCAGTGACCCCGCGGAGGTGACCTACGAGCAGTACTTC
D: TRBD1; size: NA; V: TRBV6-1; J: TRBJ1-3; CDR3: CASSELGQIRSGNTIYF; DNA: TGTGCCAGCAGTGAATTGGGACAGATTCGCTCTGGAAACACCATATATTTT
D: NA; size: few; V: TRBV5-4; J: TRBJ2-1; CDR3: CASSEPLGSYNEQFF; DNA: TGTGCCAGCAGCGAACCTTTGGGATCCTACAATGAGCAGTTCTTC
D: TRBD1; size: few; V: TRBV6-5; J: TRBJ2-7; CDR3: CASKPLGQGAYEQYF; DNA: TGTGCCAGCAAACCTTTGGGACAGGGGGCCTACGAGCAGTACTTC
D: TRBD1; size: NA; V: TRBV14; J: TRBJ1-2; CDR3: CASSQTGGAYGYTF; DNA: TGTGCCAGCAGCCAAACAGGGGGCGCCTATGGCTACACCTTC
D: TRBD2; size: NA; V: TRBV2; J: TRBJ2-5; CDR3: CASSFPRGLAGTETQYF; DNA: TGTGCCAGCAGTTTTCCCCGTGGACTAGCGGGAACAGAGACCCAGTACTTC
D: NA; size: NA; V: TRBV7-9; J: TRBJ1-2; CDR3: CASSLVNTYNYGYTF; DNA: TGTGCCAGCAGCTTAGTCAACACCTATAACTATGGCTACACCTTC
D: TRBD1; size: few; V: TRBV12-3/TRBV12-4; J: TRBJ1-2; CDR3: CASSPGQNYGYTF; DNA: TGTGCCAGCAGCCCGGGACAGAACTATGGCTACACCTTC
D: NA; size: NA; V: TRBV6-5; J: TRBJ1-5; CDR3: CASSEQRRVGQPQHF; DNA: TGTGCCAGCAGCGAGCAGCGGAGGGTGGGCCAGCCCCAGCATTTT
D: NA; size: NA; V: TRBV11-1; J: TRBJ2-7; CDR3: CASSPGSGESYEQYF; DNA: TGTGCCAGCAGCCCAGGGTCGGGAGAGTCCTACGAGCAGTACTTC
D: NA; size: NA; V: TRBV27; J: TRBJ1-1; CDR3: CASRGWGWEDTEAFF; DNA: TGTGCCAGCCGGGGGTGGGGGTGGGAGGACACTGAAGCTTTCTTT
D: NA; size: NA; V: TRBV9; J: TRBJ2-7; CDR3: CASGTGNTYEQYF; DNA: TGTGCCTCCGGCACAGGGAACACCTACGAGCAGTACTTC
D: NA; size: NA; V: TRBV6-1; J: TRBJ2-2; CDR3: CASTGQGGELFF; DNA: TGTGCCAGCACGGGGCAAGGGGGGGAGCTGTTTTTT
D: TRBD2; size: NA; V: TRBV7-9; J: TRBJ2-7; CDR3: CASSFAGGGGPGEQYF; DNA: TGTGCCAGCAGCTTCGCGGGGGGCGGGGGTCCCGGCGAGCAGTACTTC
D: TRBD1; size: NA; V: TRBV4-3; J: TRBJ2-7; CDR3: CASSQGTGVGAYEQYF; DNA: TGCGCCAGCAGCCAGGGGACAGGGGTTGGGGCCTACGAGCAGTACTTC
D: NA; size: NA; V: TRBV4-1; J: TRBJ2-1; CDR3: CASSQETVISYNEQFF; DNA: TGCGCCAGCAGCCAAGAGACCGTAATTTCCTACAATGAGCAGTTCTTC
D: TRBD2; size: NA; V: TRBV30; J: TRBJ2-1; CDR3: CAWRGGGNEQFF; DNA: TGTGCCTGGAGAGGCGGGGGCAATGAGCAGTTCTTC
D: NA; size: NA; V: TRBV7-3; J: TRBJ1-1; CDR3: CASSIQGNTEAFF; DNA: TGTGCCAGCAGCATACAGGGAAACACTGAAGCTTTCTTT
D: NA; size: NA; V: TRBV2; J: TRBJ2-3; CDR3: CASGPHADTQYF; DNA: TGTGCCAGCGGACCTCACGCAGATACGCAGTATTTT
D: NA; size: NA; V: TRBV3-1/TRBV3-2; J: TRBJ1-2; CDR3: CASSQGVGRWASGYTF; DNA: TGTGCCAGCAGCCAAGGTGTAGGCAGATGGGCTAGTGGCTACACCTTC
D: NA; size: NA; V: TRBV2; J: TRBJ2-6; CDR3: CASSNLRNGFGANVLTF; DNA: TGTGCCAGCAGTAACCTAAGGAACGGGTTCGGGGCCAACGTCCTGACTTTC
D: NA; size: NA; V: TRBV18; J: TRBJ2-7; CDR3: CASSPPAGGAYEQYF; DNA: TGTGCCAGCTCACCACCGGCCGGTGGAGCCTACGAGCAGTACTTC
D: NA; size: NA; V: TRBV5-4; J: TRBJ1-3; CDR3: CASSLRFDSGNTIYF; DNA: TGTGCCAGCAGCTTGCGGTTCGACTCTGGAAACACCATATATTTT
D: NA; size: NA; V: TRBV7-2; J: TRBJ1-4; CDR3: CASSPHHNEKLFF; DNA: TGTGCCAGCAGCCCACATCATAATGAAAAACTGTTTTTT
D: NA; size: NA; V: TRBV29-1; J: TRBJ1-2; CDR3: CSVEGRGAGYTF; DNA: TGCAGCGTTGAAGGCAGGGGTGCTGGCTACACCTTC
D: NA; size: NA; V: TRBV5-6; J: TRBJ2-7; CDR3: CASSLEGYSYEQYF; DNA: TGTGCCAGCAGCTTGGAGGGATACTCCTACGAGCAGTACTTC
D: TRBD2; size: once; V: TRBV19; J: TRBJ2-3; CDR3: CASNQRGGWDTQYF; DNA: TGTGCCAGCAATCAGCGGGGAGGTTGGGATACGCAGTATTTT
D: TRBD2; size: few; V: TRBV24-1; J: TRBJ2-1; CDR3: CATSDRTDSSAGGRSGEQFF; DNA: TGTGCCACCAGTGATAGAACGGACAGTTCAGCGGGAGGTCGGAGCGGTGAGCAGTTCTTC
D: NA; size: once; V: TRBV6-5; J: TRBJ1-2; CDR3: CASSYPGGEGYTF; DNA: TGTGCCAGCAGTTACCCTGGGGGGGAGGGCTACACCTTC
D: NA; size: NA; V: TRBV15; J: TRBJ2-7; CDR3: CATSRVYGWGIYEQYF; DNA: TGTGCCACCAGCAGAGTTTACGGGTGGGGGATCTACGAGCAGTACTTC
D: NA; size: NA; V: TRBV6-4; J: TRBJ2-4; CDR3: CASSDPSAPGKENIQYF; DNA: TGTGCCAGCAGTGACCCCAGCGCCCCCGGCAAGGAAAACATTCAGTACTTC
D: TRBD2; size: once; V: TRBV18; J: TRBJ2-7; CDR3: CASSLGGGYEQYF; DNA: TGTGCCAGCTCACTAGGCGGGGGTTACGAGCAGTACTTC
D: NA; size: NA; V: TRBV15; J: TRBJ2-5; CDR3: CATSRDSGDWETQYF; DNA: TGTGCCACCAGCAGAGATTCTGGGGACTGGGAGACCCAGTACTTC
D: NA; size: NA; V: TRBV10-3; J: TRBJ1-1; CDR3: CAISESEGKAFF; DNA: TGTGCCATCAGTGAGTCGGAGGGTAAGGCTTTCTTT
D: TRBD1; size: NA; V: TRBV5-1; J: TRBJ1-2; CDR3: CASSLDGQGASYTF; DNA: TGCGCCAGCAGCTTGGATGGACAGGGGGCGAGCTACACCTTC
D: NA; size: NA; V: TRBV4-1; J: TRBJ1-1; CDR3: CASSQDPGWNTEAFF; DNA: TGCGCCAGCAGCCAAGATCCGGGTTGGAACACTGAAGCTTTCTTT
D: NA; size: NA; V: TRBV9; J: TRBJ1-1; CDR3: CASSAQGNTEAFF; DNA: TGTGCCAGCAGCGCACAGGGGAACACTGAAGCTTTCTTT
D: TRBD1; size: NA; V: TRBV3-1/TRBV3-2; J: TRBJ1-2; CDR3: CASSTRQGLYGYTF; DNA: TGTGCCAGCAGCACTAGACAGGGTCTCTATGGCTACACCTTC
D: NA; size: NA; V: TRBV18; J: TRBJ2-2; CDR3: CASSPQQGELFF; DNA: TGTGCCAGCTCACCCCAACAGGGGGAGCTGTTTTTT
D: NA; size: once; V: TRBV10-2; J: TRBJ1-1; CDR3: CASSGQYEAFF; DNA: TGCGCCAGCAGTGGTCAATATGAAGCTTTCTTT
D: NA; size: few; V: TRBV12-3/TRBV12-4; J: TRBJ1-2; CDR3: CASSPRQVGGYTF; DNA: TGTGCCAGCAGTCCCCGACAGGTCGGTGGCTACACCTTC
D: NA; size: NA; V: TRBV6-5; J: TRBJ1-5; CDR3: CASSYDGLNQPQHF; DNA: TGTGCCAGCAGTTACGACGGCCTCAATCAGCCCCAGCATTTT
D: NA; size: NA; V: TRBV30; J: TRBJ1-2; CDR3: CAWSVWSGYGYTF; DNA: TGTGCCTGGAGTGTATGGTCGGGATATGGCTACACCTTC
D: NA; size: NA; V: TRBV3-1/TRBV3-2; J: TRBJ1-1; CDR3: CASSQRANTEAFF; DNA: TGTGCCAGCAGCCAACGGGCGAACACTGAAGCTTTCTTT
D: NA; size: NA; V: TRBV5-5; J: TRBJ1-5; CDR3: CASSLWPGDGQPQHF; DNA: TGTGCCAGCAGCTTGTGGCCAGGGGACGGTCAGCCCCAGCATTTT